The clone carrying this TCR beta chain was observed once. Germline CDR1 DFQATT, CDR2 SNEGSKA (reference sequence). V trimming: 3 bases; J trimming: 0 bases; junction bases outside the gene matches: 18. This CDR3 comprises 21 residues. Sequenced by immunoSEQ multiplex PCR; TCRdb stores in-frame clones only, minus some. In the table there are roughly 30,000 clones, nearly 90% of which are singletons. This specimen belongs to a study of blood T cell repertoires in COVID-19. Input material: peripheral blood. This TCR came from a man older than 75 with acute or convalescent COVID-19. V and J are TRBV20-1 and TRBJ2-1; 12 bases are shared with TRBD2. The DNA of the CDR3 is TGCAGTGCTAGTGCCATCCCCGGGACTAGCGGGCCTACGAGCTCCTACAATGAGCAGTTCTTC. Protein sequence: CSASAIPGTSGPTSSYNEQFF.